The TCR beta chain under discussion was sequenced for a study of T cells after yellow fever vaccination. As TCR cDNA was made by 5'RACE template switching, a universal primer site and UMIs were added. TCRdb used MiXCR to reprocess the 5' RACE reads, holding one entry per CDR3 protein. The sample includes approximately 550,000 distinct CDR3 sequences, about a fifth of them seen just once. This clonotype was recorded a few times. The TCR sequence derives from a man aged 30 to 45 who received the YFV17D yellow fever vaccine. The specimen was PBMCs, collected 15 days after the yellow fever booster vaccination.

For the CDR3, the DNA is TGTGCCAGCAGCGTTAACGGCCGGGATCAGCCCCAGCATTTT. The encoded protein is CASSVNGRDQPQHF. The chain is built from TRBV9 and TRBJ1-5; D gene unclear. The CDR3 runs to 14 residues. CDR1 SGDLS and CDR2 YYNGEE come from the germline V gene. V dropped 2 bases and J dropped 5 bases, with 11 bases sitting between them.